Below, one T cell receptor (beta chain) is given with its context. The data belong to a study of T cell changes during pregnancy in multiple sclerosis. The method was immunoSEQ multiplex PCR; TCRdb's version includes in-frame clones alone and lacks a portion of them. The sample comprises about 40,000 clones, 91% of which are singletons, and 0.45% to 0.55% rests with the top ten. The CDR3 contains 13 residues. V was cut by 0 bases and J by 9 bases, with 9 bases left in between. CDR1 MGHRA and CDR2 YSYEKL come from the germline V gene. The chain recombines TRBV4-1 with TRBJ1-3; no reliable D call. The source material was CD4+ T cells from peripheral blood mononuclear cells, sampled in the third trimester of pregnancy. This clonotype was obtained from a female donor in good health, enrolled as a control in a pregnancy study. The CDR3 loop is CASSQDSSGTIYF. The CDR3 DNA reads TGCGCCAGCAGCCAAGATTCGTCCGGCACCATATATTTT.